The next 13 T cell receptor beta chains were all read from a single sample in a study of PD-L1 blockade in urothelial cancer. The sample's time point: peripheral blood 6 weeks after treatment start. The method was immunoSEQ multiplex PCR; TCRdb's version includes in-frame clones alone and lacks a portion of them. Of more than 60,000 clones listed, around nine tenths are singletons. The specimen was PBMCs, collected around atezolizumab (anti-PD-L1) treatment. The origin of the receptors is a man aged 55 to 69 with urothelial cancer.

The chain's CDR3 is CASSYSPSGGYNEQFF. CDR3 in DNA: TGTGCCAGCAGTTACTCGCCTAGCGGGGGGTACAATGAGCAGTTCTTC. The chain recombines TRBV6-5 with TRBJ2-1; 11 bases map to TRBD2. The ends lost 0 bases at V and 4 bases at J; junction bases unmatched: 2. CDR1 is MNHEY, CDR2 SVGAGI, per germline. This CDR3 has 16 residues.

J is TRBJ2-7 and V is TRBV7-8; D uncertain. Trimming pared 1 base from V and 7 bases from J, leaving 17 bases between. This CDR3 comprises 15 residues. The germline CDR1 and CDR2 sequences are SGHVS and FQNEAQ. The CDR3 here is CASSLVTRWVAEQYF. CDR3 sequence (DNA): TGTGCCAGCAGCTTAGTGACAAGGTGGGTTGCGGAGCAGTACTTC.

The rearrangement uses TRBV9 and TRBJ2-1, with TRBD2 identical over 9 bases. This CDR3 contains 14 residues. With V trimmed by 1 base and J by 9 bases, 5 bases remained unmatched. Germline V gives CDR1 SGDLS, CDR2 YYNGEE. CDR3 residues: CASSVIAGEVEQFF. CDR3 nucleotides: TGTGCCAGCAGCGTAATAGCGGGAGAGGTTGAGCAGTTCTTC.

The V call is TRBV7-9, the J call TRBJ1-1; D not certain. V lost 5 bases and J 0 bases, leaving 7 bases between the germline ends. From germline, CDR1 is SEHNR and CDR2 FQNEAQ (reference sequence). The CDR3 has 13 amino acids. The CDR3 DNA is TGTGCCAGCAGCCGGGGAATGAACACTGAAGCTTTCTTT. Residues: CASSRGMNTEAFF. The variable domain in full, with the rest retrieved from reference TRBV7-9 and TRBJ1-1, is DTGVSQNPRHKITKRGQNVTFRCDPISEHNRLYWYRQTLGQGPEFLTYFQNEAQLEKSRLLSDRFSAERPKGSFSTLEIQRTEQGDSAMYLCASSRGMNTEAFFGQGTRLTVV.

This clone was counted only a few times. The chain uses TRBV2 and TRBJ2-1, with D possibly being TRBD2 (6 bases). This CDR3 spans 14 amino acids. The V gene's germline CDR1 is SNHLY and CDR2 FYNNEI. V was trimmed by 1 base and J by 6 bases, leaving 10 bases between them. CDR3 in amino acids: CASSEVGLLNEQFF. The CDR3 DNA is TGTGCCAGCAGTGAAGTGGGACTGCTCAATGAGCAGTTCTTC. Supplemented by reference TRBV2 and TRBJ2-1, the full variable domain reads EPEVTQTPSHQVTQMGQEVILRCVPISNHLYFYWYRQILGQKVEFLVSFYNNEISEKSEIFDDQFSVERPDGSNFTLKIRSTKLEDSAMYFCASSEVGLLNEQFFGPGTRLTVL.

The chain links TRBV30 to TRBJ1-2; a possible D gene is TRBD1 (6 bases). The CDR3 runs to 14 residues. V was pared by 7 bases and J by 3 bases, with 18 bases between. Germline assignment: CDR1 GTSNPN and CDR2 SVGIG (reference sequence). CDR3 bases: TGTGCCTCCCCCCCCGGGGGGGCTGACTATGGCTACACCTTC. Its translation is CASPPGGADYGYTF. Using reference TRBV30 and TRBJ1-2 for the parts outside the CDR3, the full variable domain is SQTIHQWPATLVQPVGSPLSLECTVEGTSNPNLYWYRQAAGRGLQLLFYSVGIGQISSEVPQNLSASRPQDRQFILSSKKLLLSDSGFYLCASPPGGADYGYTFGSGTRLTVV.

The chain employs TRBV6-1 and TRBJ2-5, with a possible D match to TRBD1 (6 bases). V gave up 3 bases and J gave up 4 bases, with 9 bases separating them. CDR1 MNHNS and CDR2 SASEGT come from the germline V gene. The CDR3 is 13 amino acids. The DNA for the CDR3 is TGTGCCAGCAGTGATTTAGGGGGAGAGACCCAGTACTTC. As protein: CASSDLGGETQYF.

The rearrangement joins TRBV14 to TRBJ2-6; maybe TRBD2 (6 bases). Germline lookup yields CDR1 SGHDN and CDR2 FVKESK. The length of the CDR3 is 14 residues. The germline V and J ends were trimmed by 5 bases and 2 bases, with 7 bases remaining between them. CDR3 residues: CASSASAGANVLTF. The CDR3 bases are TGTGCCAGCAGCGCTAGCGCTGGGGCCAACGTCCTGACTTTC.

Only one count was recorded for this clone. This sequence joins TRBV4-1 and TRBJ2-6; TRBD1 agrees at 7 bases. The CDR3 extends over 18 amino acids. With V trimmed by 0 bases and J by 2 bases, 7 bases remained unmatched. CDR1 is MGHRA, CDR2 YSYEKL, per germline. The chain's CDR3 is CASSQDLGQITGANVLTF. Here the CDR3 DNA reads TGCGCCAGCAGCCAAGATTTGGGACAGATTACTGGGGCCAACGTCCTGACTTTC.

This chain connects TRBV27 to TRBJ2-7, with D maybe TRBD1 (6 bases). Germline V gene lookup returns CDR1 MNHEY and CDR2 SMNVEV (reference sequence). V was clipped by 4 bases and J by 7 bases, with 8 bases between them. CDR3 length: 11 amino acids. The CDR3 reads CASSSTGEQYF. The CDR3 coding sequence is TGTGCCAGCAGTTCTACAGGGGAGCAGTACTTC.

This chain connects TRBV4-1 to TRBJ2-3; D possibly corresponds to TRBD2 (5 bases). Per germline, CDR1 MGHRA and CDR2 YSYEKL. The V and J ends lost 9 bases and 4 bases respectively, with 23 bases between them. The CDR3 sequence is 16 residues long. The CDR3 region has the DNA TGCGCCAGTTCATTTCGCTCCAGCGGTGCTCCAGATACGCAGTATTTT. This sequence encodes CASSFRSSGAPDTQYF.

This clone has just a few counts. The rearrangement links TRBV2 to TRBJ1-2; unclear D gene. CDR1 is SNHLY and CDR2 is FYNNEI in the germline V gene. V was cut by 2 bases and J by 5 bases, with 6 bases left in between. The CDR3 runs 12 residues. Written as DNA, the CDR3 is TGTGCCAGCAGTGAACGAGCGTATGGCTACACCTTC. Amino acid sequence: CASSERAYGYTF.

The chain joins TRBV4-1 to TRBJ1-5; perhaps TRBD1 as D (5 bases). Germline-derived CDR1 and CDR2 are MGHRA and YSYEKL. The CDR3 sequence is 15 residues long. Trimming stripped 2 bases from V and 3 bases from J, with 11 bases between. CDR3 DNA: TGCGCCAGCAGCCAACCCGACAGACTCAATCAGCCCCAGCATTTT. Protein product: CASSQPDRLNQPQHF.